A selection of T cell receptor beta chains follows, all from one sample in a study of T cell changes during pregnancy in multiple sclerosis. Sequenced by immunoSEQ multiplex PCR; TCRdb stores in-frame clones only, minus some. The table includes around 48,000 clones, approximately 92% detected once. This specimen was CD4+ T cells from peripheral blood mononuclear cells, taken in the second trimester of pregnancy. The receptors were gathered from a female donor in good health, enrolled as a control in a pregnancy study. Both conserved end residues are part of each CDR3. The order of the fields is V gene, J gene, D gene, CDR3 protein. D genes are given only for firm matches.

TRBV5-6	TRBJ1-2	TRBD1	CASSSVEQGVIYGYTF
TRBV11-3	TRBJ2-7	TRBD1	CASSSTGGRQQYF
TRBV20-1	TRBJ2-1	TRBD1	CSALTGDEQFF
TRBV7-9	TRBJ1-4	TRBD1	CASSRGGTGEEKLFF
TRBV19	TRBJ2-2	TRBD2	CASSHPPPGTSGSEAGELFF
TRBV5-6	TRBJ1-2	.	CASNSRGDYGYTF
TRBV30	TRBJ2-2	.	CAWSVGQTRELFF
TRBV7-2	TRBJ1-1	.	CASSLMGGETEAFF
TRBV27	TRBJ2-1	TRBD2	CASSLYPASGKGEQFF
TRBV18	TRBJ2-3	.	CASSLLMVEGRGTDTQYF
TRBV5-4	TRBJ2-7	TRBD1	CASSMDRGRYEQYF
TRBV7-7	TRBJ2-7	.	CASSLALGAEQYF
TRBV5-4	TRBJ1-2	.	CASSLQLRAAGYTF
TRBV5-1	TRBJ1-4	.	CASSLGSFWNEKLFF
TRBV6-1	TRBJ1-4	.	CASQTKSNEKLFF
TRBV9	TRBJ2-7	TRBD1	CASSVGQGTSYEQYF
TRBV28	TRBJ1-2	TRBD1	CASSSIGTGVNGYTF